One sample yielded the 30 T cell receptor beta chains listed below, sequenced in a study of post-analysis software for immune sequencing data. Findings of the study overall: TRBV5-6, TRBV5-1 and TRBV20-1 were among four or five TRBV segments more frequent in patients than controls.

cDNA libraries for TCR beta contained unique molecular identifiers. TCRdb reanalysed the PCR reads using MiXCR and keeps one entry per CDR3 protein. This sample yields about 800,000 distinct CDR3 sequences, of which around 27% are seen a single time; 0.5% to 0.6% belongs to the top ten. The antigens of these receptors remain unknown. The specimen was blood. Receptors were obtained from a girl aged 10 to 17 with multiple sclerosis.

Only a few counts were recorded for this clonotype. This chain joins TRBV7-9 and TRBJ1-1; tentative D call: TRBD1 (5 bases). Per germline, CDR1 SEHNR and CDR2 FQNEAQ (reference sequence). The CDR3 length is 14 residues. Trimming removed 3 bases from V and 4 bases from J, with 12 bases in between. CDR3 amino acids: CASSFVSRGTEAFF. The CDR3 nucleotides are TGTGCCAGCAGCTTTGTATCAAGGGGCACTGAAGCTTTCTTT.

The gene calls are TRBV4-3 and TRBJ2-3, with D unresolved. V was clipped by 0 bases and J by 5 bases, with 9 bases between them. The CDR3 sequence is 14 residues long. Looked up from germline, CDR1 is LGHNA and CDR2 is YSLEER. DNA for the CDR3: TGCGCCAGCAGCCAAGATCTCACAAAAGATACGCAGTATTTT. Amino acid sequence: CASSQDLTKDTQYF.

The rearrangement links TRBV9 to TRBJ2-1, with 7 bases fitting TRBD1. Trimming took 3 bases from V and 12 from J; bases not matched to a gene: 12. The CDR3 consists of 14 residues. The germline CDR1 and CDR2 sequences are SGDLS and YYNGEE. The CDR3 DNA sequence: TGTGCCAGCAGCGCGGGGACAGCTCAGAGCGCGCAGTTCTTC. It encodes CASSAGTAQSAQFF.

This clonotype was detected only a few times. The rearrangement links TRBV7-9 to TRBJ2-1; D is ambiguous. This CDR3 comprises 13 residues. CDR1 is SEHNR, CDR2 FQNEAQ, per germline (reference sequence). V lost 5 bases and J lost 8, with 13 bases in between. In DNA form, the CDR3 reads TGTGCCAGCAGCCACCTATCCGGCCATGAGCAGTTCTTC. Translating gives CASSHLSGHEQFF.

This clonotype was observed many times. This chain joins TRBV29-1 and TRBJ2-7; no clear D. Per the germline V gene, CDR1 is SQVTM and CDR2 is ANQGSEA. The V end lost 4 bases, the J end lost 11 bases, and 12 bases lay between the germline ends. The CDR3 totals 10 residues. CDR3 nucleotides: TGCAGCGTTGGTTCGGCCAGCAAGTACTTC. This sequence encodes CSVGSASKYF.

In this sample, this clonotype turned up a few times. J is TRBJ1-4 and V is TRBV20-1, with D possibly TRBD1 on 6 matching bases. Germline CDR1 reads DFQATT; CDR2 reads SNEGSKA (reference sequence). The CDR3 is made up of 15 amino acids. Between the trimmed V and J ends, which lost 0 bases and 6 bases, there was a span of 14 bases. The CDR3 region is CSARDLWGADEKLFF. The CDR3 nucleotides read TGCAGTGCTAGAGATCTTTGGGGGGCGGATGAAAAACTGTTTTTT.

This clonotype was seen a few times. The chain links TRBV28 to TRBJ2-5; 8 bases are a match to TRBD1. CDR1 and CDR2 from the germline V gene are MDHEN and SYDVKM. This CDR3 region has 16 residues. The V and J ends lost 7 bases and 2 bases, in that order; junction bases with no gene match: 12. CDR3 residues: CASTVGGTGGQETQYF. DNA for the CDR3: TGTGCCAGCACCGTCGGCGGGACAGGCGGACAAGAGACCCAGTACTTC.

The chain carries TRBV4-1 and TRBJ2-5, with a weak D call TRBD2 (5 bases). This CDR3 comprises 16 residues. CDR1 is MGHRA, CDR2 YSYEKL, per germline. V gave up 4 bases and J gave up 1 base, with 16 bases separating them. CDR3 in DNA: TGCGCCAGCAGCCGGGAGCAATTGGAGGTCCAAGAGACCCAGTACTTC. This codes for CASSREQLEVQETQYF.

This clonotype has only a few counts. The chain has TRBV7-9 and TRBJ1-2; no firm D call. Germline CDR1 SEHNR, CDR2 FQNEAQ (reference sequence). This CDR3 spans 11 amino acids. V was cut by 5 bases and J by 5 bases, with 6 bases left in between. Written as DNA, the CDR3 is TGTGCCAGCAGCACAGAATATGGCTACACCTTC. Amino acids: CASSTEYGYTF.

The chain combines TRBV20-1 with TRBJ2-7; possible D gene TRBD2, 5 bases. CDR1 and CDR2 (germline): DFQATT, SNEGSKA (reference sequence). The CDR3 spans 14 residues. V lost 3 bases and J 4 bases, leaving 16 bases between the germline ends. The CDR3: CSASHGMGRYEQYF. The DNA for the CDR3 is TGCAGTGCTAGCCACGGGATGGGCAGATACGAGCAGTACTTC.

V gene TRBV20-1 combines with J gene TRBJ2-1; weak D call: TRBD1 (5 bases). The CDR3 spans 14 residues. Germline V gene data show CDR1 as DFQATT and CDR2 as SNEGSKA (reference sequence). V was trimmed by 0 bases and J by 6 bases, leaving 12 bases between them. CDR3 bases: TGCAGTGCTAGAGATTACAACAGGCCCAATGAGCAGTTCTTC. Translated, it gives CSARDYNRPNEQFF.

The chain recombines TRBV5-1 with TRBJ1-2; 8 bases align to TRBD1. Germline V gives CDR1 SGHRS, CDR2 YFSETQ. The CDR3 extends over 15 amino acids. The ends lost 4 bases at V and 2 bases at J; junction bases unmatched: 7. The CDR3 region has the DNA TGCGCCAGCAGCACCGGACAGGGAGCAAACTATGGCTACACCTTC. Protein sequence: CASSTGQGANYGYTF.

This clonotype was counted a single time. A read error may account for a junction end that differs from germline. J is TRBJ2-2 and V is TRBV27, with 7 bases identical to TRBD1. CDR3 size: 16 residues. The V gene's germline CDR1 is MNHEY and CDR2 SMNVEV (reference sequence). CDR3 loop: CASRRLTVQGTGERFF. The CDR3 region has the DNA TGTGCCAGCAGACGTTTGACCGTACAGGGGACCGGGGAGCGGTTTTTT.

This chain links TRBV20-1 with TRBJ2-7, with D uncertain. Trimming cost V 4 bases and J 4 bases, with 17 bases left between them. Per the germline V gene, CDR1 is DFQATT and CDR2 is SNEGSKA (reference sequence). The CDR3 covers 14 residues. This CDR3 is CSAKAVRSTYEQYF. The CDR3 coding sequence is TGCAGTGCTAAAGCCGTACGTTCTACGTACGAGCAGTACTTC.

The rearrangement links TRBV2 to TRBJ2-5; D perhaps matches TRBD1 (6 bases). The V end lost 1 base, the J end lost 5 bases, and 14 bases lay between the germline ends. Germline V gene data show CDR1 as SNHLY and CDR2 as FYNNEI. The CDR3 is 15 residues long. CDR3 nucleotide sequence: TGTGCCAGCAGTGAAGGCACCACAGGGTGGGAGACCCAGTACTTC. Protein sequence: CASSEGTTGWETQYF.

This clonotype was detected a few times. V usage is TRBV4-3 and J usage is TRBJ2-7; D uncertain. V was cut by 3 bases and J by 7 bases, with 10 bases left in between. Germline loops: CDR1 LGHNA, CDR2 YSLEER. The length of the CDR3 is 12 residues. The CDR3 DNA follows: TGCGCCAGCAGCCAGCCCTTCCCGGAGCAGTACTTC. Its protein product is CASSQPFPEQYF.

The rearrangement links TRBV6-1 to TRBJ2-5; no clear D. The CDR3 covers 15 residues. Germline values: CDR1 MNHNS, CDR2 SASEGT. Between the trimmed V and J ends, which lost 0 bases and 4 bases, there was a span of 12 bases. CDR3 in amino acids: CASSEALGNPETQYF. In DNA form, the CDR3 reads TGTGCCAGCAGTGAAGCGCTAGGGAACCCAGAGACCCAGTACTTC.

This chain links TRBV7-8 with TRBJ2-7; weak D call: TRBD2 (5 bases). V was clipped by 5 bases and J by 4 bases, with 21 bases between them. This CDR3 spans 16 amino acids. Germline CDR1 SGHVS, CDR2 FQNEAQ. The DNA for the CDR3 is TGTGCCAGCAGCCCCGGTTACAGCGGCAATAGGTACGAGCAGTACTTC. Protein product: CASSPGYSGNRYEQYF.

In its sample, this clonotype was seen a few times. The chain combines TRBV14 with TRBJ2-5; 9 positions match TRBD1. V lost 4 bases to trimming and J lost 12 bases; unmatched junction nucleotides: 6. Germline loops: CDR1 SGHDN, CDR2 FVKESK. This CDR3 has 12 amino acids. CDR3 region: CASSRGTGSEYF. The CDR3 DNA follows: TGTGCCAGCAGCCGCGGGACAGGGTCTGAGTACTTC. Variable domain in full (rest from reference TRBV14 and TRBJ2-5): EAGVTQFPSHSVIEKGQTVTLRCDPISGHDNLYWYRRVMGKEIKFLLHFVKESKQDESGMPNNRFLAERTGGTYSTLKVQPAELEDSGVYFCASSRGTGSEYFGPGTRLLVL.

The rearrangement uses TRBV2 and TRBJ1-2, with no clear D. Trimming pared 10 bases from V and 4 bases from J, leaving 19 bases between. CDR1 and CDR2 (germline): SNHLY, FYNNEI. This CDR3 region has 14 residues. DNA of the CDR3: TGTGCCATCCTTACCTCTGGCCAGAGCTATGGCTACACCTTC. This encodes CAILTSGQSYGYTF. The full variable domain, completed using reference TRBV2 and TRBJ1-2, is EPEVTQTPSHQVTQMGQEVILRCVPISNHLYFYWYRQILGQKVEFLVSFYNNEISEKSEIFDDQFSVERPDGSNFTLKIRSTKLEDSAMYFCAILTSGQSYGYTFGSGTRLTVV.

This clonotype was observed a handful of times. The CDR3 protein is CATSRDYDSKQFF. The DNA of the CDR3 is TGTGCCACCAGCAGAGATTATGACTCTAAGCAGTTCTTC. The chain joins TRBV15 to TRBJ2-1; D remains unclear. The CDR3 totals 13 residues. Germline lookup yields CDR1 LNHNV and CDR2 YYDKDF (reference sequence). V gave up 0 bases and J gave up 11 bases, with 11 bases separating them.

The chain employs TRBV15 and TRBJ1-1; 7 bases line up with TRBD1. V trimming: 4 bases; J trimming: 4 bases; junction bases outside the gene matches: 6. The CDR3 is made up of 14 amino acids. Germline V gives CDR1 LNHNV, CDR2 YYDKDF (reference sequence). The CDR3 here is CATSTRQGGTEAFF. In nucleotides, the CDR3 is TGTGCCACCAGCACAAGACAGGGCGGCACTGAAGCTTTCTTT. The full variable domain, its missing parts supplied by reference TRBV15 and TRBJ1-1, is DAMVIQNPRYQVTQFGKPVTLSCSQTLNHNVMYWYQQKSSQAPKLLFHYYDKDFNNEADTPDNFQSRRPNTSFCFLDIRSPGLGDTAMYLCATSTRQGGTEAFFGQGTRLTVV.

The chain recombines TRBV12-3 or TRBV12-4 with TRBJ1-2; 7 bases line up with TRBD1. The CDR3 loop spans 14 amino acids. V shed 7 bases and J 3 bases; nucleotides not matched to a gene: 8. The CDR3 protein is CASTSGGNDYGYTF. The CDR3 nucleotides are TGTGCCAGCACCTCAGGGGGGAATGACTATGGCTACACCTTC.

This clonotype was found a few times. The CDR3 region has the DNA TGTGCCAGCAGTGAATCTGCCAGGCAAGAGACCCAGTACTTC. Its translation: CASSESARQETQYF. The chain carries TRBV25-1 and TRBJ2-5; D gene unclear. Trimming took off 1 base at V and 2 bases at J, with 8 bases between the two ends. Germline CDR1 and CDR2: MGHDK and SYGVNS. CDR3 length equals 14 residues.

The chain employs TRBV6-1 and TRBJ2-1; 11 nucleotides agree with TRBD2. The CDR3 sequence is 21 residues long. The ends lost 8 bases at V and 8 bases at J; junction bases unmatched: 29. CDR1 is MNHNS, CDR2 SASEGT, per germline. For the CDR3, the DNA is TGTGCCAGCGGGGCTCGTTCGGTCCCGACTAGCGGGACCCCTCTCCCCCATGAGCAGTTCTTC. Translated, it gives CASGARSVPTSGTPLPHEQFF.

This clonotype was observed a few times. The V gene is TRBV6-2 or TRBV6-3, the J gene TRBJ2-1, with D perhaps matching TRBD2 (6 bases). The CDR3 has 14 residues. V was trimmed by 7 bases and J by 8 bases, leaving 18 bases between them. Germline V gene sequence: CDR1 MNHEY, CDR2 SVGEGT. For the CDR3, the DNA is TGTGCCAGCACGGAGGCGGGACGAGGGGATGAGCAGTTCTTC. Encoded protein: CASTEAGRGDEQFF.

At least ten counts were recorded for this clonotype. The chain employs TRBV5-1 and TRBJ2-5; a possible D gene is TRBD1 (6 bases). V was cut by 6 bases and J by 1 base, with 16 bases left in between. The CDR3 extends over 15 amino acids. The germline V gene has CDR1 SGHRS and CDR2 YFSETQ. The CDR3 DNA follows: TGCGCCAGCAAAGTACAGGGCCGACCCCAAGAGACCCAGTACTTC. Its translation is CASKVQGRPQETQYF.

The V and J genes are TRBV20-1 and TRBJ2-3; TRBD2 might be the D (5 bases). The CDR3 totals 15 residues. V lost 0 bases and J 0 bases, leaving 10 bases between the germline ends. Germline V CDR1 and CDR2: DFQATT, SNEGSKA (reference sequence). CDR3 sequence reads: CSARDAGTSTDTQYF. The CDR3 bases are TGCAGTGCTAGAGATGCGGGCACTAGCACAGATACGCAGTATTTT.

The chain uses TRBV20-1 and TRBJ1-1; TRBD1 matches 8 bases. The CDR3 is made up of 15 amino acids. Germline V gives CDR1 DFQATT, CDR2 SNEGSKA (reference sequence). J was trimmed by 4 bases and V by 5 bases; bases with no gene match: 12. The CDR3 DNA reads TGCAGTGCTGTCCCCTGGCAGGGGGCGGGCACTGAAGCTTTCTTT. Translated: CSAVPWQGAGTEAFF.

This clonotype was counted between two and nine times. V usage is TRBV11-2 and J usage is TRBJ1-6, with 8 bases identical to TRBD1. CDR3 size: 15 residues. Germline V gives CDR1 SGHAT, CDR2 FQNNGV. The V gene end was trimmed by 3 bases and the J gene end by 15 bases; junction bases not matched to a gene: 13. The CDR3 coding sequence is TGTGCCAGCAGCTTTCCGGACAGGGCAGTCGAGGTCCTCCACTTT. It encodes CASSFPDRAVEVLHF.